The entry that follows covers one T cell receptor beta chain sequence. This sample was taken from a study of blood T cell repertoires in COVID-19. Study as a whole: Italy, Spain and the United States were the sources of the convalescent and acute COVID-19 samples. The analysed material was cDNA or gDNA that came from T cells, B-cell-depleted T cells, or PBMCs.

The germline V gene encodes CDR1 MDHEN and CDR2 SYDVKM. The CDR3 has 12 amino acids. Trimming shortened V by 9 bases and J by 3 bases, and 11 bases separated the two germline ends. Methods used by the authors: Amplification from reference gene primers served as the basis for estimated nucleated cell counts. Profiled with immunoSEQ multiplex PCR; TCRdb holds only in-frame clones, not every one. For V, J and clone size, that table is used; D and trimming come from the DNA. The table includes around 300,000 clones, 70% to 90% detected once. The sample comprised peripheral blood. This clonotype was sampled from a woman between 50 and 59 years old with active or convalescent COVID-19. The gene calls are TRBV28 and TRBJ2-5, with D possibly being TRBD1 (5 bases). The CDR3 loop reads CASSRVEETQYF. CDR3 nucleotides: TGTGCCAGTAGCAGGGTGGAAGAGACCCAGTACTTC. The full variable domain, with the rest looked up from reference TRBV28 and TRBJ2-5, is DVKVTQSSRYLVKRTGEKVFLECVQDMDHENMFWYRQDPGLGLRLIYFSYDVKMKEKGDIPEGYSVSREKKERFSLILESASTNQTSMYLCASSRVEETQYFGPGTRLLVL.